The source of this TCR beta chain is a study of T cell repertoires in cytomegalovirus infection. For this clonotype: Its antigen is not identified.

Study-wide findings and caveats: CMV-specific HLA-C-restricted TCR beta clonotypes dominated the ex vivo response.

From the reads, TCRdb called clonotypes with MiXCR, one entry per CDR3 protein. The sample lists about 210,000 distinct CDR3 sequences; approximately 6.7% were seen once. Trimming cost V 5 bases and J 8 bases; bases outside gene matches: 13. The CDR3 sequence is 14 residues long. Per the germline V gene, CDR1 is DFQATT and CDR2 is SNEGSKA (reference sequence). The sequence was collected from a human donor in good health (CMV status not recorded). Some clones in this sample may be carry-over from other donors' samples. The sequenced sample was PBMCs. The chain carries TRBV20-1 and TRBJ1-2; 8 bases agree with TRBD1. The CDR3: CSAPVQDRAYGYTF. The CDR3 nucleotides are TGCAGTGCTCCCGTTCAGGACAGGGCTTACGGCTACACCTTC.